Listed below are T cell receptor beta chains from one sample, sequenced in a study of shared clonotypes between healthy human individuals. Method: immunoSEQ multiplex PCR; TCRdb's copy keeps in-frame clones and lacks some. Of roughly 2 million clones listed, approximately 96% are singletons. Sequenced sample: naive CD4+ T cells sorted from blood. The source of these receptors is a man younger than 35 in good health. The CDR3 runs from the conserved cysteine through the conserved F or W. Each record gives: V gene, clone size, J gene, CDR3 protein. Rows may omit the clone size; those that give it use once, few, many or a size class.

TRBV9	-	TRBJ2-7	CASSVAGTSYEQYF
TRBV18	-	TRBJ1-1	CANSPKEGRVAFF
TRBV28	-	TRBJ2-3	CASRPRDRHTDTQYF
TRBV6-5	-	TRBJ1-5	CASSYDAGQPQHF
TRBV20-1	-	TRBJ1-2	CSASPSYGYTF
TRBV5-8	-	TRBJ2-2	CASSGITTGELFF
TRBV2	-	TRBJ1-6	CASRQENSPLHF
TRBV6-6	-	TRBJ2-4	CASTLRGGNIQYF
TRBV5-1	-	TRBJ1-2	CASSPIQGNYGYTF
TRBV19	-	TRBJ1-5	CASKAEGPSNQPQHF
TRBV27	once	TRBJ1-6	CASGRQGWQYNSPLHF